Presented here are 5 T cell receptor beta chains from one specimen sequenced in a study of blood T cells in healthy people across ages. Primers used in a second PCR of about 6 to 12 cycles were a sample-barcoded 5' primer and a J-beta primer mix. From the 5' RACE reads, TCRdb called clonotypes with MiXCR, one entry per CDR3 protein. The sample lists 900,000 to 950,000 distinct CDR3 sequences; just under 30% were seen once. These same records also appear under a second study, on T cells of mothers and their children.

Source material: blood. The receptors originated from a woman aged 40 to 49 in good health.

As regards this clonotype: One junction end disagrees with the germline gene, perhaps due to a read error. CDR3 sequence reads: CATSRGFNYGHTF. The CDR3 DNA reads as TGTGCCACCAGCAGAGGGTTTAACTATGGCCACACCTTC. The chain combines TRBV15 with TRBJ1-2; D is ambiguous. CDR1 and CDR2 from the germline V gene are LNHNV and YYDKDF (reference sequence). The CDR3 spans 13 residues.

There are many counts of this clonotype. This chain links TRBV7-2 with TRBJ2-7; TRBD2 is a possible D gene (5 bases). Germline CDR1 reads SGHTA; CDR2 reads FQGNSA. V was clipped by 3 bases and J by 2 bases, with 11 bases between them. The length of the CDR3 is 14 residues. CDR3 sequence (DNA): TGTGCCAGCAGCTTCTCGATCGGGGCCTACGAGCAGTACTTC. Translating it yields CASSFSIGAYEQYF.

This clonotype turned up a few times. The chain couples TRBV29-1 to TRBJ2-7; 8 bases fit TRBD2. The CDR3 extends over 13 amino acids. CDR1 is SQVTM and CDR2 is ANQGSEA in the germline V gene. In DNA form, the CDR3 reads TGCGGCGCCGGGGGGGAGGCATCCTACGAGCAGTACTTC. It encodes CGAGGEASYEQYF.

The CDR3 region is CASNLEGGGYTF. In nucleotides, the CDR3 is TGTGCCAGCAACTTAGAGGGCGGAGGCTACACCTTC. V and J are TRBV5-2 and TRBJ1-2. TRBV5-2 has pseudogene status. The CDR3 covers 12 residues.

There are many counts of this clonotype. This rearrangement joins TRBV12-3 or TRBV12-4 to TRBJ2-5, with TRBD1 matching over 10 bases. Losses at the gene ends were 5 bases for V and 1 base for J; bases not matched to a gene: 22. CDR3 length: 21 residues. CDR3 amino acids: CASSGWGQGIFSGGLQETQYF. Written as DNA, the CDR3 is TGTGCCAGCAGTGGTTGGGGACAGGGGATTTTCAGCGGGGGACTCCAAGAGACCCAGTACTTC.